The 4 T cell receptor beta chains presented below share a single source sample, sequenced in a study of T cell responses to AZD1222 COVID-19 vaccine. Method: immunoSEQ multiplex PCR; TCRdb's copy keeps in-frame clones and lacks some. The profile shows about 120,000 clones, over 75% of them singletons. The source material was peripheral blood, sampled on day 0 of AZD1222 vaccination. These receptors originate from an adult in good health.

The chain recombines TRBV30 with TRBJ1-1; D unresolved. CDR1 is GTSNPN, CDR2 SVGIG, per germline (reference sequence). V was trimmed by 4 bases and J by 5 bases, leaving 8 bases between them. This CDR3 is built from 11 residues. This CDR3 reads CAWTSGTEAFF. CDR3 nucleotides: TGTGCCTGGACCTCGGGGACTGAAGCTTTCTTT.

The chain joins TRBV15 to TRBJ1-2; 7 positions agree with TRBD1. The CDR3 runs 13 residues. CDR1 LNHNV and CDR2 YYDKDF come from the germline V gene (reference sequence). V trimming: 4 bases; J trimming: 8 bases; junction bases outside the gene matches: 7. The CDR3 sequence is CATSTRTGAGYTF. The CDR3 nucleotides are TGTGCCACCAGCACCCGGACAGGAGCGGGCTACACCTTC.

The CDR3 reads CASSFWDRGRYEQYF. The CDR3 coding sequence is TGTGCCAGCAGCTTCTGGGACAGGGGGAGGTACGAGCAGTACTTC. V is TRBV5-4 and J is TRBJ2-7; 11 positions agree with TRBD1. Germline V gene lookup returns CDR1 SGHNT and CDR2 YYREEE (reference sequence). This CDR3 is 15 amino acids long. Germline trimming cut 2 bases from V and 4 bases from J; bases unmatched to any gene: 5.

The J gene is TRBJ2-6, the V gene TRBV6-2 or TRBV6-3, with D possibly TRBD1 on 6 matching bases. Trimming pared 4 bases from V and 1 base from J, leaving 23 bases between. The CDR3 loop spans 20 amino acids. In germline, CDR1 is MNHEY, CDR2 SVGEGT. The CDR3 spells CASSWGRGLTIPSGANVLTF. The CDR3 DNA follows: TGTGCCAGCAGTTGGGGCAGGGGCTTAACTATCCCTTCTGGGGCCAACGTCCTGACTTTC.